This T cell receptor beta chain was sequenced in a study of blood T cell repertoires in COVID-19. The germline V gene encodes CDR1 SGHNT and CDR2 YYREEE (reference sequence). V was clipped by 4 bases and J by 8 bases; unmatched bases: 6. The CDR3 has 13 amino acids. Sequenced by immunoSEQ multiplex PCR; TCRdb stores in-frame clones only, minus some. The table has 150,000 to 200,000 clones, over 75% seen once. Sequenced sample: peripheral blood. The TCR originated in a man in his forties with active or convalescent COVID-19. This sequence joins TRBV5-4 and TRBJ1-2; TRBD1 matches 9 bases. For the CDR3, the DNA is TGTGCCAGCAGCGAGGACAGGGGAGACGGCTACACCTTC. Translation: CASSEDRGDGYTF.